Below, 23 T cell receptor beta chains from the same sample are listed, as sequenced in a study of blood T cell repertoires in COVID-19. The data were produced by immunoSEQ multiplex PCR, yet TCRdb's version contains in-frame clones alone and is incomplete. The sample shows roughly 110,000 clones, more than 75% of them seen only once. The specimen sequenced was peripheral blood. Receptors originate from a man in his 70s with acute or convalescent COVID-19.

The rearrangement uses TRBV19 and TRBJ2-7; possibly TRBD2 for D (6 bases). This CDR3 is 14 amino acids long. Trimming shortened V by 3 bases and J by 1 base, and 10 bases separated the two germline ends. Looked up from germline, CDR1 is LNHDA and CDR2 is SQIVND (reference sequence). The DNA of the CDR3 is TGTGCCAGTAGTATTTGGGGGGTATCCTACGAGCAGTACTTC. It specifies CASSIWGVSYEQYF.

In nucleotides, the CDR3 is TGTGCCAGCAGTGCCCCTGGAGTACCAACTAGCACAGATACGCAGTATTTT. Translating gives CASSAPGVPTSTDTQYF. This chain joins TRBV6-2 or TRBV6-3 and TRBJ2-3; D gene unclear. V lost 5 bases to trimming and J lost 0 bases, with 18 bases between them. The CDR3 is 17 amino acids. Per the germline V gene, CDR1 is MNHEY and CDR2 is SVGEGT.

The chain employs TRBV5-1 and TRBJ1-2, with TRBD1 matching 7 bases. The CDR3 loop spans 12 amino acids. The germline V gene encodes CDR1 SGHRS and CDR2 YFSETQ. Trimming cost V 3 bases and J 10 bases; bases outside gene matches: 6. The CDR3 loop is CASSSPGQPYTF. In nucleotides, the CDR3 is TGCGCCAGCAGCTCCCCGGGACAGCCCTACACCTTC.

The chain joins TRBV10-3 to TRBJ1-4; 9 bases are shared with TRBD1. The CDR3 consists of 19 residues. Germline trimming cut 0 bases from V and 0 bases from J; bases unmatched to any gene: 8. CDR1 and CDR2 (germline): ENHRY, SYGVKD. In DNA form, the CDR3 reads TGTGCCATCAGTGAGTCGTTAGGGACAGGGACCTCAACTAATGAAAAACTGTTTTTT. Amino acid sequence: CAISESLGTGTSTNEKLFF.

The chain is built from TRBV24-1 and TRBJ1-5, with TRBD1 identical over 10 bases. Unmatched junction bases numbered 6, after V lost 2 bases and J lost 6 bases. The CDR3 has 16 residues. Germline loops: CDR1 KGHDR, CDR2 SFDVKD. CDR3 amino acids: CATSDSGQGMGQPQHF. The CDR3 DNA is TGTGCCACCAGTGATTCGGGACAGGGGATGGGTCAGCCCCAGCATTTT.

This clone appeared a few times. J is TRBJ2-7 and V is TRBV5-6, with D perhaps matching TRBD1 (6 bases). The CDR3 has 13 residues. V was cut by 3 bases and J by 3 bases, with 10 bases left in between. The germline V gene has CDR1 SGHDT and CDR2 YYEEEE. The DNA of the CDR3 is TGTGCCAGCAGCTGGGACACCGACTACGAGCAGTACTTC. Translation gives CASSWDTDYEQYF.

The chain employs TRBV5-1 and TRBJ2-3; D perhaps matches TRBD2 (6 bases). The CDR3 is made up of 18 amino acids. Germline CDR1 SGHRS, CDR2 YFSETQ. V was shortened by 0 bases and J by 3 bases, with 20 bases between the two germline ends. The CDR3 reads CASSLAVTSGVLTDTQYF. CDR3 DNA: TGCGCCAGCAGCTTGGCCGTTACGTCGGGGGTTTTAACAGATACGCAGTATTTT.

The CDR3 here is CASSFTGVYGYTF. In DNA form, the CDR3 reads TGCGCCAGCAGCTTTACAGGCGTTTATGGCTACACCTTC. This chain joins TRBV5-1 and TRBJ1-2, with D maybe TRBD1 (5 bases). Germline CDR1 is SGHRS and CDR2 is YFSETQ. V lost 2 bases, J lost 5 bases, and 10 bases lay in between. The CDR3 has 13 amino acids.

This clone has a single count. V is TRBV6-5 and J is TRBJ1-2, with 9 bases that match TRBD1. CDR1 is MNHEY and CDR2 is SVGAGI in the germline V gene. V gave up 6 bases and J gave up 7 bases; unmatched junction bases: 6. The CDR3 has 13 residues. The CDR3 loop is CASRTGTGLGYTF. In DNA form, the CDR3 reads TGTGCCAGCAGAACCGGGACAGGGCTTGGCTACACCTTC.

This chain connects TRBV19 to TRBJ1-6, with 8 bases fitting TRBD1. CDR1 LNHDA and CDR2 SQIVND come from the germline V gene (reference sequence). The V gene end was trimmed by 7 bases and the J gene end by 5 bases; junction bases not matched to a gene: 1. The CDR3 is 13 residues long. The CDR3 sequence is CASKTGDNSPLHF. CDR3 bases: TGTGCCAGTAAGACAGGGGATAATTCACCCCTCCACTTT.

This CDR3 reads CASGLRGNEQFF. The CDR3 region has the DNA TGTGCTAGTGGTTTGAGGGGTAATGAGCAGTTCTTC. V is TRBV12-5 and J is TRBJ2-1, with D possibly matching TRBD1 (5 bases). Trimming shortened V by 2 bases and J by 7 bases, and 6 bases separated the two germline ends. The CDR3 length is 12 residues. The germline V gene has CDR1 LGHNT and CDR2 FRNRAP.

The chain carries TRBV9 and TRBJ2-2; D gene ambiguous. The CDR3 has 12 amino acids. The V gene lost 2 bases and the J gene lost 6 bases, with 5 bases spanning the gap. Germline-derived CDR1 and CDR2 are SGDLS and YYNGEE. CDR3 sequence (DNA): TGTGCCAGCAGCGTGAGATCCGGGGAGCTGTTTTTT. It is translated as CASSVRSGELFF.

The CDR3 spells CSASRQGILYSPLHF. The CDR3 bases are TGCAGTGCTAGTCGGCAGGGCATTCTGTATTCACCCCTCCACTTT. This rearrangement joins TRBV20-1 to TRBJ1-6; TRBD1 is a possible D gene (5 bases). The CDR3 has 15 residues. In germline, CDR1 is DFQATT, CDR2 SNEGSKA (reference sequence). Trimming cost V 3 bases and J 8 bases, with 17 bases left between them.

This chain connects TRBV19 to TRBJ2-1; the match to TRBD2 covers 7 bases. Germline values: CDR1 LNHDA, CDR2 SQIVND (reference sequence). Unmatched junction bases numbered 8, after V lost 4 bases and J lost 5 bases. CDR3 length: 15 amino acids. CDR3 protein: CASSKASGYNNEQFF. DNA of the CDR3: TGTGCCAGTAGTAAGGCTAGCGGTTATAACAATGAGCAGTTCTTC.

The chain couples TRBV9 to TRBJ1-6, with D unresolved. Germline CDR1 SGDLS, CDR2 YYNGEE. Trimming stripped 0 bases from V and 9 bases from J, with 16 bases between. The CDR3 runs 16 residues. As DNA, the CDR3 is TGTGCCAGCAGCGTAGATCAGACACCGGGAGGTTCACCCCTCCACTTT. This gives the protein CASSVDQTPGGSPLHF.

V is TRBV28 and J is TRBJ2-5; 14 nucleotides align to TRBD2. Trimming cost V 5 bases and J 9 bases; bases outside gene matches: 2. CDR1 MDHEN and CDR2 SYDVKM come from the germline V gene. The CDR3 runs to 13 residues. The CDR3 DNA reads TGTGCCAGCAGTGGACTAGCGGGAGGTTCCCAGTACTTC. It specifies CASSGLAGGSQYF.

The rearrangement uses TRBV19 and TRBJ2-1; 13 nucleotides align to TRBD2. J lost 5 bases, V lost 6 bases, and 4 bases had no gene match. The CDR3 spans 15 residues. Germline CDR1 is LNHDA and CDR2 is SQIVND (reference sequence). The CDR3, as DNA: TGTGCCAGTAGCCCGGGACTAGCGGGAAACAATGAGCAGTTCTTC. This sequence encodes CASSPGLAGNNEQFF.

The gene calls are TRBV5-1 and TRBJ1-6; D is ambiguous. The germline V gene has CDR1 SGHRS and CDR2 YFSETQ. This CDR3 has 14 amino acids. V was pared by 0 bases and J by 7 bases, with 8 bases between. CDR3 amino acids: CASSLGGRNSPLHF. CDR3 in DNA: TGCGCCAGCAGCTTGGGAGGAAGGAATTCACCCCTCCACTTT.

The V and J genes are TRBV11-2 and TRBJ1-2; perhaps TRBD1 as D (5 bases). The length of the CDR3 is 13 residues. Trimming cost V 7 bases and J 10 bases, with 19 bases left between them. Per germline, CDR1 SGHAT and CDR2 FQNNGV. CDR3 sequence reads: CASTLDHRQIYTF. The CDR3 bases are TGTGCCAGCACCTTGGACCATAGACAGATCTACACCTTC.

The rearrangement joins TRBV5-1 to TRBJ1-6; maybe TRBD1 (5 bases). The V gene's germline CDR1 is SGHRS and CDR2 YFSETQ. The CDR3 loop spans 14 amino acids. Trimming shortened V by 5 bases and J by 7 bases, and 13 bases separated the two germline ends. The CDR3 DNA follows: TGCGCCAGCAGGTTACAGGTAGAGAATTCACCCCTCCACTTT. The encoded protein is CASRLQVENSPLHF.

The rearrangement joins TRBV28 to TRBJ1-2; 11 nucleotides align to TRBD1. The germline V gene encodes CDR1 MDHEN and CDR2 SYDVKM. Germline trimming cut 7 bases from V and 7 bases from J; bases unmatched to any gene: 14. CDR3 length equals 16 residues. CDR3 DNA sequence: TGTGCCAGCACCCCTCCCGGGACAGGGGGAAGGGGTGGCTACACCTTC. Encoded protein: CASTPPGTGGRGGYTF.

J is TRBJ2-3 and V is TRBV7-9, with D possibly TRBD1 on 6 matching bases. Germline CDR1 reads SEHNR; CDR2 reads FQNEAQ (reference sequence). V shed 2 bases and J shed 2 bases, with 11 bases lying between them. There are 15 residues in the CDR3. The CDR3 spells CASSLKGGDTDTQYF. DNA of the CDR3: TGTGCCAGCAGCTTAAAAGGGGGAGACACAGATACGCAGTATTTT.

The chain uses TRBV6-1 and TRBJ1-3; unclear D gene. Trimming shortened V by 3 bases and J by 4 bases, and 7 bases separated the two germline ends. CDR1 MNHNS and CDR2 SASEGT come from the germline V gene. This CDR3 has 13 amino acids. The CDR3 region is CASSDHPGNTIYF. DNA of the CDR3: TGTGCCAGCAGTGACCATCCAGGAAACACCATATATTTT.